This TCR beta chain is from a study of read filtering for tumor transcriptome and immune sequencing. This clonotype occurred many times. From approximately 430 ng of RNA, a library with molecular barcoded alpha/delta and beta/gamma adaptors was made. TCRdb itself ran the reads through MiXCR, one entry per CDR3 protein. The table includes 62,000 or so distinct CDR3 sequences, 11% to 15% detected once. Sample: a population of CD138-negative cells sorted from bone marrow. This TCR was sampled from a donor aged 40 or over with multiple myeloma.

CDR3 in DNA: TGTGCCAGCAGCGACGGACAGAATTCACCCCTCCACTTT. Translated: CASSDGQNSPLHF. J is TRBJ1-6 and V is TRBV7-3, with D maybe TRBD1 (6 bases). Trimming took off 5 bases at V and 7 bases at J, with 9 bases between the two ends. The germline V gene encodes CDR1 SGHTA and CDR2 FQGTGA. The CDR3 sequence is 13 residues long.